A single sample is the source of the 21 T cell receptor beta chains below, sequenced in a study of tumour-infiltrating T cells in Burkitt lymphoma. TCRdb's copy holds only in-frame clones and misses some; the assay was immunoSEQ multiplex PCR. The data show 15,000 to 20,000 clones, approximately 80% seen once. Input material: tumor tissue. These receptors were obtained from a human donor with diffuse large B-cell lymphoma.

CDR3 sequence reads: CASSPGEGGELFF. DNA of the CDR3: TGTGCCAGCAGCCCAGGGGAAGGCGGGGAGCTGTTTTTT. This rearrangement joins TRBV11-1 to TRBJ2-2; weak D call: TRBD1 (6 bases). In germline, CDR1 is SGHAT, CDR2 FQDESV (reference sequence). V lost 5 bases, J lost 7 bases, and 11 bases lay in between. The CDR3 consists of 13 residues. Using reference TRBV11-1 and TRBJ2-2 for the parts outside the CDR3, the full variable domain is EAEVAQSPRYKITEKSQAVAFWCDPISGHATLYWYRQILGQGPELLVQFQDESVVDDSQLPKDRFSAERLKGVDSTLKIQPAELGDSAMYLCASSPGEGGELFFGEGSRLTVL.

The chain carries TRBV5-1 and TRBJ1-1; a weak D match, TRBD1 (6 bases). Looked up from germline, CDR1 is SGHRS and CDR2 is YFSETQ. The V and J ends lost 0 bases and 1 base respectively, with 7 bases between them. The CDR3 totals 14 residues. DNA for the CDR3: TGCGCCAGCAGCTTGGGGGGGGCGAACACTGAAGCTTTCTTT. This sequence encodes CASSLGGANTEAFF. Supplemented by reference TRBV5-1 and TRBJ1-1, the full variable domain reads KAGVTQTPRYLIKTRGQQVTLSCSPISGHRSVSWYQQTPGQGLQFLFEYFSETQRNKGNFPGRFSGRQFSNSRSEMNVSTLELGDSALYLCASSLGGANTEAFFGQGTRLTVV.

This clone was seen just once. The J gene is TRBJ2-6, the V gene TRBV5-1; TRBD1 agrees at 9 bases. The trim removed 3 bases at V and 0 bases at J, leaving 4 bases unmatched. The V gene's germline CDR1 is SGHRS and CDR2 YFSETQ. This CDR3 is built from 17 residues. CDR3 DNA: TGCGCCAGCAGCTCGAGGACAGGGGCCTCTGGGGCCAACGTCCTGACTTTC. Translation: CASSSRTGASGANVLTF.

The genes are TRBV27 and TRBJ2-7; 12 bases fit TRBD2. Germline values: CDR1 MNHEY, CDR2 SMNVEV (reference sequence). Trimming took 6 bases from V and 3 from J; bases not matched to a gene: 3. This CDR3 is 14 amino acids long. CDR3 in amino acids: CASRRTSGNYEQYF. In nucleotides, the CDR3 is TGTGCCAGCAGGAGGACTAGCGGGAACTACGAGCAGTACTTC.

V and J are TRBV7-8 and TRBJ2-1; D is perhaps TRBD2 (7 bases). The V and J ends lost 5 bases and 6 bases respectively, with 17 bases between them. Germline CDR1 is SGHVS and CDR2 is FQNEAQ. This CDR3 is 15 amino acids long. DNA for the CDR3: TGTGCCAGCAGCCTAAGGGGGGGGACTTTCAATGAGCAGTTCTTC. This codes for CASSLRGGTFNEQFF. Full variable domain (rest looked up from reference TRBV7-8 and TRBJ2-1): GAGVSQSPRYKVAKRGQDVALRCDPISGHVSLFWYQQALGQGPEFLTYFQNEAQLDKSGLPSDRFFAERPEGSVSTLKIQRTQQEDSAVYLCASSLRGGTFNEQFFGPGTRLTVL.

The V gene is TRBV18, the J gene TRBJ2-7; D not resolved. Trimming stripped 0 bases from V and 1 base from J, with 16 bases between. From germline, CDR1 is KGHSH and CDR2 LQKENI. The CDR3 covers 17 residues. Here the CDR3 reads CASSPPENPRLSYEQYF. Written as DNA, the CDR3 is TGTGCCAGCTCACCACCGGAGAACCCTAGACTTTCCTACGAGCAGTACTTC.

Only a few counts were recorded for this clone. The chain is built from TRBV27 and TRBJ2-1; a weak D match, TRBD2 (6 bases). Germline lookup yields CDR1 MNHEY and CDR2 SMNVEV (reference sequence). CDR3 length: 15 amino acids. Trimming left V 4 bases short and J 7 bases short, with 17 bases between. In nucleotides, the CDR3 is TGTGCCAGCAGTTCTAGGAGGGCCGGAGTGAATGAGCAGTTCTTC. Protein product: CASSSRRAGVNEQFF.

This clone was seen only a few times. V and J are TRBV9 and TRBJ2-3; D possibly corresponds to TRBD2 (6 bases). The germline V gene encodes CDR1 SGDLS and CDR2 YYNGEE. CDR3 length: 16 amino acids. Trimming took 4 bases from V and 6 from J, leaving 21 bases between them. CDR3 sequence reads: CASSLNAWTRGDTQYF. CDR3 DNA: TGTGCCAGCAGCCTGAATGCATGGACCCGGGGGGATACGCAGTATTTT.

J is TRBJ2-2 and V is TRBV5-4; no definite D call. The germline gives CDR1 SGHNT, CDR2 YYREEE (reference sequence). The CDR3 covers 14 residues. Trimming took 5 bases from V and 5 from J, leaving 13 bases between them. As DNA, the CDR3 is TGTGCCAGCAGTCCTAAGGGAAGTACCGGGGAGCTGTTTTTT. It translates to CASSPKGSTGELFF.

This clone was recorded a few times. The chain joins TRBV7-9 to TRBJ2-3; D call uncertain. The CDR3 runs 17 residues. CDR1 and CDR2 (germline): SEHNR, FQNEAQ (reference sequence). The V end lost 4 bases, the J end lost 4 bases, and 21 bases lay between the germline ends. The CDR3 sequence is CASSSFILREWADTQYF. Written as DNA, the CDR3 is TGTGCCAGCAGCTCTTTCATTCTACGAGAATGGGCAGATACGCAGTATTTT.

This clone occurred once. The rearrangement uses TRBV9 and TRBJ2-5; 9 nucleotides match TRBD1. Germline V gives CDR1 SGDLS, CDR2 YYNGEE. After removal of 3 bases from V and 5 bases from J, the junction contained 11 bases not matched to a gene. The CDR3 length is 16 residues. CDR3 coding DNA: TGTGCCAGCAGCGACGCTCAACAGGGGGCTAGGGAGACCCAGTACTTC. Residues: CASSDAQQGARETQYF. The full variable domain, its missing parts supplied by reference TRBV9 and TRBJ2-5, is DSGVTQTPKHLITATGQRVTLRCSPRSGDLSVYWYQQSLDQGLQFLIQYYNGEERAKGNILERFSAQQFPDLHSELNLSSLELGDSALYFCASSDAQQGARETQYFGPGTRLLVL.

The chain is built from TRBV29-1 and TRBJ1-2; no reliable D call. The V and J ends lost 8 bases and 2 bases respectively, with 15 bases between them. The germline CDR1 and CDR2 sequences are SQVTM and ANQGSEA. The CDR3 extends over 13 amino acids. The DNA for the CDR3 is TGCAGCATTGTGAGAGGAGGCAACTATGGCTACACCTTC. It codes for CSIVRGGNYGYTF.

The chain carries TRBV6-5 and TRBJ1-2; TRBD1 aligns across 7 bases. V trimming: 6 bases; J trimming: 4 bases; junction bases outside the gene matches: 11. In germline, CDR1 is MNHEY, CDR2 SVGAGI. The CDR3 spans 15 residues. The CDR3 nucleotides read TGTGCCAGCAGGAAAAACGGGGACAGCGTCTATGGCTACACCTTC. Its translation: CASRKNGDSVYGYTF.

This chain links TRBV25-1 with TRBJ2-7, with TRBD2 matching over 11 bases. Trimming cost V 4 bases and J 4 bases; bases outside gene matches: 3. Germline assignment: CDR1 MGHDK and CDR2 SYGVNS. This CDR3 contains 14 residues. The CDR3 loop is CASSALAGVYEQYF. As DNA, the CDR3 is TGTGCCAGCAGTGCACTAGCGGGAGTTTACGAGCAGTACTTC.

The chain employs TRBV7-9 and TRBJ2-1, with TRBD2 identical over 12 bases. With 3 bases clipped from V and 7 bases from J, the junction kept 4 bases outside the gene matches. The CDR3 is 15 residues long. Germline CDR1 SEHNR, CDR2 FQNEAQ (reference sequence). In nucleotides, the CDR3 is TGTGCCAGCAGCTTGGGAGGACTAGCGGGGAATGAGCAGTTCTTC. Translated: CASSLGGLAGNEQFF.

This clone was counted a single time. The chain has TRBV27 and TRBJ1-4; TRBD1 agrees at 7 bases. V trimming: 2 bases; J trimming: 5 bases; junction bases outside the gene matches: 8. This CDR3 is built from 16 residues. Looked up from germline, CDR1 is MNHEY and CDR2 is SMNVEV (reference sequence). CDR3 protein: CASSLIQGGRNEKLFF. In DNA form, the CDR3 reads TGTGCCAGCAGTTTAATTCAAGGGGGCCGCAATGAAAAACTGTTTTTT.

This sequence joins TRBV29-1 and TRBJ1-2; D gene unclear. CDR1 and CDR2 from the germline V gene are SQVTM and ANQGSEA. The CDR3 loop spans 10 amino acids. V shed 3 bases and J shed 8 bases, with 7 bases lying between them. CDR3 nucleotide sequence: TGCAGCGTTGACGTGGGAGGCTACACCTTC. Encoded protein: CSVDVGGYTF.

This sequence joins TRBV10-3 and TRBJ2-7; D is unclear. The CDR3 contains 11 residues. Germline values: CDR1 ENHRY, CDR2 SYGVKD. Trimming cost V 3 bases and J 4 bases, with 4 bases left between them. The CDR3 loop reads CAISDQYEQYF. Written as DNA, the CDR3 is TGTGCCATCAGTGATCAGTACGAGCAGTACTTC.

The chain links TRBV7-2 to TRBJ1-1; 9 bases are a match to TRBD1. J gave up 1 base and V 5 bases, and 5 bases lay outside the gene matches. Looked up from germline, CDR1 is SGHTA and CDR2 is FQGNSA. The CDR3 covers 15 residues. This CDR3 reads CASSKRTGENTEAFF. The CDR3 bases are TGTGCCAGCAGCAAAAGGACAGGGGAGAACACTGAAGCTTTCTTT.

The CDR3 DNA sequence: TGTGCCAGCAGTTTATGGGGCAGGGGGCCGGACGGCTACACCTTC. As protein: CASSLWGRGPDGYTF. The rearrangement links TRBV27 to TRBJ1-2; 8 nucleotides line up with TRBD1. The CDR3 runs to 15 residues. J gave up 8 bases and V 1 base, and 9 bases lay outside the gene matches. Germline CDR1 reads MNHEY; CDR2 reads SMNVEV (reference sequence).

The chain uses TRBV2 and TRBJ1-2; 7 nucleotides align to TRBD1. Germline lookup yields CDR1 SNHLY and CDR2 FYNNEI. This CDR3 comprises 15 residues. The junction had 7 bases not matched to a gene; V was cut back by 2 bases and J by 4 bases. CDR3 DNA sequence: TGTGCCAGCAGTGAATGGGCAGGGGGGATCTATGGCTACACCTTC. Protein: CASSEWAGGIYGYTF.